The 20 T cell receptor beta chains reported below all come from one sample, sequenced in a study of beta chain features in type 1 diabetes. All of the isolated RNA was reverse transcribed, so expressed TCRB transcripts were sequenced. Clones were read by immunoSEQ multiplex PCR, and TCRdb kept only the in-frame ones, dropping some. The sample lists hundreds of thousands of clones; approximately 14% were seen once. Sequencing used naive CD4+ T cells from blood. The receptors come from a woman between 35 and 50 years old in good health.

This clone was observed a few times. The J gene is TRBJ2-7, the V gene TRBV7-8; D unclear. From germline, CDR1 is SGHVS and CDR2 FQNEAQ. The CDR3 runs 15 residues. Between the trimmed V and J ends, which lost 6 bases and 4 bases, there was a span of 19 bases. The CDR3 DNA sequence: TGTGCCAGCAGTTTTCGACCCGAGGCCCAATACGAGCAGTACTTC. This translates into CASSFRPEAQYEQYF.

Only a few counts were recorded for this clone. The V gene is TRBV6-5, the J gene TRBJ2-3, with 8 bases identical to TRBD2. Germline values: CDR1 MNHEY, CDR2 SVGAGI. The J segment lost 2 bases and the V segment lost 8 bases, leaving 9 bases of the junction unmatched. This CDR3 has 15 residues. The CDR3 region is CASWPAGVHTDTQYF. As DNA, the CDR3 is TGTGCCAGCTGGCCAGCGGGGGTTCACACAGATACGCAGTATTTT.

The chain links TRBV19 to TRBJ2-7, with D perhaps matching TRBD1 (6 bases). Between the trimmed V and J ends, which lost 5 bases and 5 bases, there was a span of 7 bases. CDR1 and CDR2 from the germline V gene are LNHDA and SQIVND (reference sequence). The CDR3 runs 11 residues. CDR3 amino acids: CASSAGDEQYF. The CDR3, as DNA: TGTGCCAGTAGTGCAGGGGACGAGCAGTACTTC.

This clone has only a few counts. The chain uses TRBV5-1 and TRBJ2-2; TRBD1 matches at 8 bases. CDR1 SGHRS and CDR2 YFSETQ come from the germline V gene. The CDR3 is 17 amino acids. V was clipped by 0 bases and J by 2 bases; unmatched bases: 6. The CDR3 sequence is CASSLETPGGNTGELFF. The DNA of the CDR3 is TGCGCCAGCAGCTTGGAAACCCCAGGGGGCAACACCGGGGAGCTGTTTTTT.

The rearrangement uses TRBV19 and TRBJ2-7; the match to TRBD2 covers 9 bases. The V gene's germline CDR1 is LNHDA and CDR2 SQIVND (reference sequence). V shed 5 bases and J 3 bases; nucleotides not matched to a gene: 14. The CDR3 sequence is 17 residues long. Written as DNA, the CDR3 is TGTGCCAGTAGTTCCCGGACCCCTAGCGGGGTGAGCTACGAGCAGTACTTC. This codes for CASSSRTPSGVSYEQYF.

The chain combines TRBV11-2 with TRBJ2-3; 9 nucleotides align to TRBD2. Germline lookup yields CDR1 SGHAT and CDR2 FQNNGV. Germline trimming cut 1 base from V and 5 bases from J; bases unmatched to any gene: 4. This CDR3 has 15 residues. CDR3 sequence: CASSLVSGGVDTQYF. In DNA, the CDR3 is TGTGCCAGCAGCTTAGTTAGCGGGGGAGTAGATACGCAGTATTTT.

This clone was counted at least ten times. In DNA, the CDR3 is TGTGCCAGCAGCCAAGAACGGCGGTACAATGAGCAGTTCTTC. Translated, it gives CASSQERRYNEQFF. The J gene is TRBJ2-1, the V gene TRBV14; D is ambiguous. From germline, CDR1 is SGHDN and CDR2 FVKESK. CDR3 length: 14 residues. The V end was cut by 0 bases, the J end by 4 bases, with 7 bases between. The full variable domain, in which reference TRBV14 and TRBJ2-1 provide the parts outside the CDR3, is EAGVTQFPSHSVIEKGQTVTLRCDPISGHDNLYWYRRVMGKEIKFLLHFVKESKQDESGMPNNRFLAERTGGTYSTLKVQPAELEDSGVYFCASSQERRYNEQFFGPGTRLTVL.

V and J are TRBV6-5 and TRBJ1-2; D perhaps matches TRBD1 (6 bases). This CDR3 comprises 13 residues. Germline V CDR1 and CDR2: MNHEY, SVGAGI. Trimming removed 5 bases at V and 3 bases at J, with 10 bases between. CDR3 bases: TGTGCCAGCAGTAGGACAGTCGACTATGGCTACACCTTC. As protein: CASSRTVDYGYTF.

The gene calls are TRBV6-6 and TRBJ1-2, with D hard to call. CDR1 is MNHNY and CDR2 is SVGAGI in the germline V gene (reference sequence). The CDR3 runs 16 residues. The V and J ends lost 5 bases and 0 bases respectively, with 16 bases between them. CDR3 residues: CASSRSSRQANYGYTF. CDR3 nucleotides: TGTGCCAGCAGTCGGAGCTCACGGCAAGCTAACTATGGCTACACCTTC.

As concerns this clone: Other DNA variants within this sample encode the same CDR3. The chain couples TRBV20-1 to TRBJ2-1; no definite D call. The CDR3 loop spans 10 amino acids. Trimming left V 5 bases short and J 4 bases short, with 3 bases between. Germline CDR1 and CDR2: DFQATT and SNEGSKA (reference sequence). The CDR3 here is CSAQYNEQFF. The CDR3 DNA follows: TGCAGTGCTCAATACAATGAGCAGTTCTTC.

The chain links TRBV7-7 to TRBJ2-1; D perhaps matches TRBD1 (6 bases). Per the germline V gene, CDR1 is SSHAT and CDR2 is FNYEAQ (reference sequence). Trimming stripped 6 bases from V and 5 bases from J, with 11 bases between. CDR3 size: 13 residues. The CDR3 DNA sequence: TGTGCCAGCAGTCTCGGGGACAACAATGAGCAGTTCTTC. It translates to CASSLGDNNEQFF. The entire variable domain, with the rest obtained from reference TRBV7-7 and TRBJ2-1, is as follows: GAGVSQSPRYKVTKRGQDVTLRCDPISSHATLYWYQQALGQGPEFLTYFNYEAQPDKSGLPSDRFSAERPEGSISTLTIQRTEQRDSAMYRCASSLGDNNEQFFGPGTRLTVL.

There are a few counts of this clone. The chain joins TRBV6-1 to TRBJ1-2; 7 positions agree with TRBD1. Germline assignment: CDR1 MNHNS and CDR2 SASEGT. This CDR3 spans 14 amino acids. Losses at the gene ends were 2 bases for V and 2 bases for J; bases not matched to a gene: 2. CDR3 amino acids: CASSEQGQNYGYTF. CDR3 in DNA: TGTGCCAGCAGTGAACAGGGACAGAACTATGGCTACACCTTC.

This chain joins TRBV13 and TRBJ2-7; weak D call: TRBD1 (5 bases). The CDR3 runs 15 residues. The germline V gene encodes CDR1 PRHDT and CDR2 FYEKMQ (reference sequence). The V and J ends lost 5 bases and 0 bases respectively, with 14 bases between them. The CDR3 bases are TGTGCCAGCAGCCCCAACCAGGGAAGCTCCTACGAGCAGTACTTC. Amino acid sequence: CASSPNQGSSYEQYF.

This sequence joins TRBV5-1 and TRBJ2-7, with a possible D match to TRBD1 (6 bases). Germline CDR1 reads SGHRS; CDR2 reads YFSETQ. V lost 6 bases to trimming and J lost 3 bases, with 13 bases between them. The CDR3 is 13 amino acids. CDR3 protein: CASKVRGDYEQYF. CDR3 nucleotide sequence: TGCGCCAGCAAAGTCAGGGGCGACTACGAGCAGTACTTC.

J is TRBJ2-2 and V is TRBV19; 7 bases line up with TRBD1. This CDR3 has 14 residues. J gave up 11 bases and V 5 bases, and 11 bases lay outside the gene matches. From germline, CDR1 is LNHDA and CDR2 SQIVND (reference sequence). In nucleotides, the CDR3 is TGTGCCAGTAGTTCCGGGACAGCTACTTTAGAGCTGTTTTTT. Translating gives CASSSGTATLELFF. Combining the CDR3 with reference TRBV19 and TRBJ2-2 gives the whole variable domain DGGITQSPKYLFRKEGQNVTLSCEQNLNHDAMYWYRQDPGQGLRLIYYSQIVNDFQKGDIAEGYSVSREKKESFPLTVTSAQKNPTAFYLCASSSGTATLELFFGEGSRLTVL.

This clone was counted at least ten times. V gene TRBV18 combines with J gene TRBJ2-5; D may be TRBD1 (6 bases). With 3 bases removed from V and 1 base from J, the gap between germline ends came to 12 bases. Per germline, CDR1 KGHSH and CDR2 LQKENI. The length of the CDR3 is 15 residues. The CDR3 loop reads CASSPGHSLQETQYF. The CDR3 bases are TGTGCCAGCTCACCGGGACACAGCCTCCAAGAGACCCAGTACTTC.

This clone turned up a few times. V is TRBV15 and J is TRBJ1-3; 8 nucleotides agree with TRBD1. This CDR3 spans 15 amino acids. Trimming took 0 bases from V and 8 from J; bases not matched to a gene: 6. Germline-derived CDR1 and CDR2 are LNHNV and YYDKDF (reference sequence). The CDR3 bases are TGTGCCACCAGCAGAGAGTCAGGGGGCTTGGACACCATATATTTT. Its translation: CATSRESGGLDTIYF.

V gene TRBV5-5 combines with J gene TRBJ2-5; 9 bases are a match to TRBD2. This CDR3 has 16 amino acids. Germline loops: CDR1 SGHKS, CDR2 YYEKEE (reference sequence). Trimming cost V 5 bases and J 4 bases; bases outside gene matches: 12. CDR3 in amino acids: CASRGADSGGGETQYF. The CDR3 DNA follows: TGTGCCAGCAGGGGGGCGGATAGCGGGGGCGGAGAGACCCAGTACTTC.

This clone was seen a handful of times. The chain joins TRBV9 to TRBJ1-1; TRBD1 agrees at 7 bases. With 5 bases clipped from V and 4 bases from J, the junction kept 5 bases outside the gene matches. The germline gives CDR1 SGDLS, CDR2 YYNGEE. There are 13 residues in the CDR3. The CDR3 is CASSEGGGTEAFF. The CDR3, as DNA: TGTGCCAGCAGTGAAGGGGGCGGCACTGAAGCTTTCTTT.

A few counts support this clone. The chain recombines TRBV18 with TRBJ1-5; the match to TRBD1 covers 7 bases. The CDR3 is 17 residues long. V shed 0 bases, J shed 2 bases, and the junction held 7 bases outside the gene matches. The germline CDR1 and CDR2 sequences are KGHSH and LQKENI. The CDR3 sequence: CASSPPSGTGGNQPQHF. DNA for the CDR3: TGTGCCAGCTCACCACCTTCGGGTACAGGGGGCAATCAGCCCCAGCATTTT.